The 18 T cell receptor beta chains below all came from one sample that was sequenced in a study of cytomegalovirus exposure and HLA in healthy donors. This PCR relied on a set of 60 Vbeta primers and 13 Jbeta primers. The table came from immunoSEQ multiplex PCR; TCRdb's copy has only in-frame clones and leaves some out. The sample includes 90,000 to 110,000 clones, about four fifths seen only once; the top ten take 1% to 1.5%. Material: PBMCs. Every receptor here comes from a young man in good health and CMV-seronegative.

This chain uses TRBV9 with TRBJ1-2; weak D call: TRBD1 (5 bases). Per germline, CDR1 SGDLS and CDR2 YYNGEE. CDR3 size: 13 residues. Trimming left V 0 bases short and J 7 bases short, with 10 bases between. The CDR3 DNA reads as TGTGCCAGCAGCGTAGAGGCAGGGTCTGGCTACACCTTC. Amino acid sequence: CASSVEAGSGYTF.

The V and J genes are TRBV9 and TRBJ2-1; D might be TRBD2 (5 bases). Per the germline V gene, CDR1 is SGDLS and CDR2 is YYNGEE. V lost 1 base and J lost 1, with 18 bases in between. This CDR3 spans 18 amino acids. The CDR3 reads CASSVSWLAGVSYNEQFF. CDR3 in DNA: TGTGCCAGCAGCGTAAGCTGGCTAGCCGGGGTATCCTACAATGAGCAGTTCTTC.

This chain uses TRBV19 with TRBJ2-7, with D unclear. Germline loops: CDR1 LNHDA, CDR2 SQIVND (reference sequence). The CDR3 has 13 residues. Trimming took off 2 bases at V and 2 bases at J, with 7 bases between the two ends. The CDR3 loop reads CASSISGPYEQYF. CDR3 sequence (DNA): TGTGCCAGTAGTATATCTGGGCCCTACGAGCAGTACTTC.

The CDR3: CASFQDPYEQYF. In DNA form, the CDR3 reads TGTGCCAGCTTCCAGGATCCCTACGAGCAGTACTTC. This rearrangement joins TRBV7-9 to TRBJ2-7; D is ambiguous. This CDR3 spans 12 amino acids. Germline V CDR1 and CDR2: SEHNR, FQNEAQ (reference sequence). V lost 8 bases and J 2 bases, leaving 10 bases between the germline ends.

This clone was detected once. The genes are TRBV4-3 and TRBJ2-1; 9 positions match TRBD2. From germline, CDR1 is LGHNA and CDR2 YSLEER. Unmatched junction bases numbered 6, after V lost 0 bases and J lost 3 bases. This CDR3 is 17 amino acids long. The CDR3 spells CASSQDGLAGNYNEQFF. CDR3 coding DNA: TGCGCCAGCAGCCAAGATGGGCTAGCGGGAAACTACAATGAGCAGTTCTTC.

This clone was detected only a few times. The chain couples TRBV5-1 to TRBJ2-1; 9 nucleotides agree with TRBD2. V shed 4 bases, J shed 0 bases, and the junction held 8 bases outside the gene matches. CDR1 is SGHRS, CDR2 YFSETQ, per germline. CDR3 length equals 17 residues. The CDR3 protein is CASSGGLAVPSYNEQFF. CDR3 DNA sequence: TGCGCCAGCAGCGGGGGACTAGCCGTACCCTCCTACAATGAGCAGTTCTTC.

This clone was picked up a small number of times. The genes are TRBV7-2 and TRBJ1-4; 8 bases are shared with TRBD1. Germline CDR1 reads SGHTA; CDR2 reads FQGNSA. The CDR3 contains 15 residues. V shed 10 bases and J 4 bases; nucleotides not matched to a gene: 11. CDR3 amino acids: CATAPRTGSNEKLFF. CDR3 nucleotide sequence: TGTGCCACCGCGCCCAGGACAGGGAGTAATGAAAAACTGTTTTTT.

The rearrangement uses TRBV6-1 and TRBJ1-5, with TRBD1 matching 8 bases. The CDR3 is 19 residues long. The junction had 13 bases not matched to a gene; V was cut back by 2 bases and J by 1 base. Germline V gene data show CDR1 as MNHNS and CDR2 as SASEGT. CDR3 sequence (DNA): TGTGCCAGCAGTGAAAATCTATCCCCAGGGGGCGGGAGCAATCAGCCCCAGCATTTT. Encoded protein: CASSENLSPGGGSNQPQHF.

The genes are TRBV9 and TRBJ1-1, with TRBD1 matching 9 bases. With 0 bases clipped from V and 3 bases from J, the junction kept 9 bases outside the gene matches. Germline V gene sequence: CDR1 SGDLS, CDR2 YYNGEE. CDR3 length: 17 residues. This CDR3 reads CASSVGSGDREDTEAFF. Here the CDR3 DNA reads TGTGCCAGCAGCGTAGGAAGTGGGGACAGGGAGGACACTGAAGCTTTCTTT. The whole variable domain, filled in from reference TRBV9 and TRBJ1-1, reads DSGVTQTPKHLITATGQRVTLRCSPRSGDLSVYWYQQSLDQGLQFLIQYYNGEERAKGNILERFSAQQFPDLHSELNLSSLELGDSALYFCASSVGSGDREDTEAFFGQGTRLTVV.

In nucleotides, the CDR3 is TGCGCCAGCAGCCAAAACAGGGGAGCTGCCCAGTATTTT. It specifies CASSQNRGAAQYF. V is TRBV4-3 and J is TRBJ2-3, with 7 bases aligning to TRBD1. The CDR3 consists of 13 residues. Germline values: CDR1 LGHNA, CDR2 YSLEER. The junction had 8 bases not matched to a gene; V was cut back by 2 bases and J by 12 bases.

The gene calls are TRBV6-1 and TRBJ2-5; 11 nucleotides match TRBD1. CDR3 length equals 15 residues. Trimming at V came to 5 bases and at J to 4 bases, leaving 6 bases not matched to a gene. The V gene's germline CDR1 is MNHNS and CDR2 SASEGT. The CDR3 nucleotides read TGTGCCAGCAGTCTTATGGACAGGGGGCGAGAGACCCAGTACTTC. It encodes CASSLMDRGRETQYF.

The rearrangement uses TRBV18 and TRBJ2-2; TRBD1 is a possible D gene (5 bases). The CDR3 spans 17 residues. Trimming took 3 bases from V and 1 from J, leaving 15 bases between them. Germline V lookup: CDR1 KGHSH, CDR2 LQKENI. In DNA form, the CDR3 reads TGTGCCAGCTCACCGGAAAGGACAACAGGGAACACCGGGGAGCTGTTTTTT. Its protein is CASSPERTTGNTGELFF. Filled out from reference TRBV18 and TRBJ2-2, the complete variable domain reads NAGVMQNPRHLVRRRGQEARLRCSPMKGHSHVYWYRQLPEEGLKFMVYLQKENIIDESGMPKERFSAEFPKEGPSILRIQQVVRGDSAAYFCASSPERTTGNTGELFFGEGSRLTVL.

This clone has more than one count but fewer than ten. The gene calls are TRBV29-1 and TRBJ2-7; a possible D gene is TRBD1 (6 bases). Trimming removed 7 bases from V and 5 bases from J, with 9 bases in between. CDR3 length equals 10 residues. Germline V CDR1 and CDR2: SQVTM, ANQGSEA. In DNA form, the CDR3 reads TGCAGCGCTAGGGACAACGAGCAGTACTTC. It yields the protein CSARDNEQYF.

The chain carries TRBV28 and TRBJ2-7, with 10 positions matching TRBD2. The CDR3 loop spans 15 amino acids. Germline V CDR1 and CDR2: MDHEN, SYDVKM. V gave up 2 bases and J gave up 1 base; unmatched junction bases: 2. CDR3 bases: TGTGCCAGCAGTTTAAGAGCGGGAGGGTCCTACGAGCAGTACTTC. Amino acids: CASSLRAGGSYEQYF.

The chain combines TRBV28 with TRBJ2-1, with 11 nucleotides matching TRBD2. The J segment lost 13 bases and the V segment lost 5 bases, leaving 10 bases of the junction unmatched. The germline CDR1 and CDR2 sequences are MDHEN and SYDVKM. The CDR3 covers 14 residues. The CDR3 DNA follows: TGTGCCAGCAGTCGATACACCGGGACTAGCGGCCAGTTCTTC. Protein sequence: CASSRYTGTSGQFF. The full variable domain, rest sourced from reference TRBV28 and TRBJ2-1, is DVKVTQSSRYLVKRTGEKVFLECVQDMDHENMFWYRQDPGLGLRLIYFSYDVKMKEKGDIPEGYSVSREKKERFSLILESASTNQTSMYLCASSRYTGTSGQFFGPGTRLTVL.

In DNA, the CDR3 is TGTGCCAGCAGCGGTAACAGGGGCCGCTACGAGCAGTACTTC. Protein product: CASSGNRGRYEQYF. V gene TRBV21-1 combines with J gene TRBJ2-7; TRBD1, the table's D call, was not compared with the DNA. TRBV21-1 is given as a pseudogene. This CDR3 spans 14 amino acids.

The rearrangement joins TRBV5-1 to TRBJ1-2; TRBD1 matches 7 bases. This CDR3 has 14 residues. CDR1 and CDR2 from the germline V gene are SGHRS and YFSETQ. The V segment lost 0 bases and the J segment 4 bases; nucleotides outside the gene matches: 3. CDR3 DNA: TGCGCCAGCAGCTTGGATTACAGGGGCTATGGCTACACCTTC. Residues: CASSLDYRGYGYTF.

In this sample, this clone turned up a few times. This chain joins TRBV19 and TRBJ2-7; D is perhaps TRBD1 (8 bases). Germline loops: CDR1 LNHDA, CDR2 SQIVND (reference sequence). With 5 bases removed from V and 2 bases from J, the gap between germline ends came to 16 bases. This CDR3 has 15 amino acids. CDR3 amino acids: CASSLNRGGAYEQYF. The CDR3 nucleotides read TGTGCCAGTAGTCTTAACAGGGGGGGAGCCTACGAGCAGTACTTC.